The clone carrying this T cell receptor (beta chain) has only a few counts. Generated by immunoSEQ multiplex PCR, the TCRdb table keeps only in-frame clones and is missing some. The repertoire holds around 300,000 clones, with approximately 86% as singletons. These data originate in a study of cytomegalovirus exposure and HLA in healthy donors. Trimming took 3 bases from V and 5 from J; bases not matched to a gene: 2. The CDR3 spans 13 residues. Germline V CDR1 and CDR2: SGHDT, YYEEEE. The sequence derives from a man aged 30 to 45 in good health and CMV-seronegative. The specimen was PBMCs. This chain links TRBV5-6 with TRBJ1-5; TRBD1 matches at 7 bases. The CDR3 DNA follows: TGTGCCAGCAGCTCAGGGGGGTATCAGCCCCAGCATTTT. This translates into CASSSGGYQPQHF.